This T cell receptor beta chain was recorded in a study of shared clonotypes between healthy human individuals. Profiling relied on immunoSEQ multiplex PCR, and the TCRdb table lists in-frame clones only, not all of them. The sample includes about 800,000 clones, roughly 96% of them seen just once. The CDR3 loop spans 16 amino acids. The V end was cut by 2 bases, the J end by 0 bases, with 12 bases between. Germline loops: CDR1 SGHAT, CDR2 FQNNGV. Only CD45RO-negative cells positively selected for CCR7 counted as naive CD8 cells, so terminally differentiated effector memory CD45RA+ cells were excluded.

The genes are TRBV11-2 and TRBJ2-3; no firm D call. This receptor was identified in a man between 25 and 39 years old in good health. Sequenced: naive CD8+ T cells sorted from blood. The CDR3 nucleotides read TGTGCCAGCAGCTTATCTAAGTTTTCTAGCACAGATACGCAGTATTTT. Amino acid sequence: CASSLSKFSSTDTQYF.